This TCR beta chain was sequenced in a study of graft-versus-host responses after intestinal transplantation. Regarding this clone: The antigen is not known.

Trimming at V came to 2 bases and at J to 6 bases, leaving 2 bases not matched to a gene. There are 14 residues in the CDR3. The V gene's germline CDR1 is ENHRY and CDR2 SYGVKD. Method: immunoSEQ multiplex PCR; TCRdb's copy keeps in-frame clones and lacks some. The sample has more than 85,000 clones, 85% to 95% seen once. Notes on the study in general: Detected in recipient marrow were GvH clones, some of which were first observed in ileum or blood.

The chain carries TRBV10-3 and TRBJ2-2, with 8 bases matching TRBD1. The sequencing used unstimulated CD8+ T cells sorted from spleen or lymph node cells, collected before intestinal transplant. This receptor was taken from a human donor who received an intestinal transplant. CDR3 loop: CAISEGQGAGELFF. The DNA for the CDR3 is TGTGCCATCAGTGAGGGACAGGGTGCCGGGGAGCTGTTTTTT.